The clone carrying this T cell receptor (beta chain) was seen a few times. This sample was included in a study of OX40 agonist ivuxolimab in advanced cancers. The V gene's germline CDR1 is LNHDA and CDR2 SQIVND (reference sequence). This CDR3 spans 12 amino acids. V lost 8 bases and J lost 8; bases outside the gene matches: 7. The assay was immunoSEQ multiplex PCR, and TCRdb's table has in-frame clones only and misses some. The sample comprises 45,000 to 55,000 clones, 65% to 85% of which are singletons, and 1% to 1.3% rests with the top ten. V and J are TRBV19 and TRBJ1-2; 8 bases agree with TRBD1. Source: CD4+ or CD8+ T cells sorted from blood, taken in a trial of the OX40 agonist ivuxolimab. The receptor was derived from an adult with an advanced solid tumor such as melanoma, head and neck, liver or kidney cancer. DNA for the CDR3: TGTGCCAGTGTCAGGGGGCAGGTGGGCTACACCTTC. Residues: CASVRGQVGYTF. Complete variable domain (other parts from reference TRBV19 and TRBJ1-2): DGGITQSPKYLFRKEGQNVTLSCEQNLNHDAMYWYRQDPGQGLRLIYYSQIVNDFQKGDIAEGYSVSREKKESFPLTVTSAQKNPTAFYLCASVRGQVGYTFGSGTRLTVV.